This T cell receptor (beta chain) was identified in a study of T cells in Graves' hyperthyroidism and ophthalmopathy. Study overall: At the time of initial diagnosis and before any treatment, peripheral blood was collected. Regarding the study as a whole: Expanded thyroid clonotypes (above 0.001) were mostly also found in blood.

Uncontrolled infection, other autoimmune disease, pregnancy and lactation each barred patients from inclusion. Approximately 9.3 ml of fresh peripheral blood supplied the PBMCs. Germline lookup yields CDR1 MGHRA and CDR2 YSYEKL. V lost 1 base to trimming and J lost 7 bases, with 13 bases between them. The CDR3 sequence is 15 residues long. This clonotype has only a few counts. Antigen specificity is unknown. There were TCR beta CDR3 regions amplified from RNA transcripts. HTBI primers were used for first-round RT-PCR of the TCR CDR3. TCRdb re-called the multiplex PCR reads through MiXCR, storing one row per CDR3 protein. The profile shows about 600,000 distinct CDR3 sequences, about 14% of them singletons.

This chain links TRBV4-1 with TRBJ2-2; the D gene could be TRBD1 or TRBD2 (5 bases each). This clonotype originated in a woman aged 50 to 65 with Graves' ophthalmopathy. Specimen: blood. CDR3 bases: TGCGCCAGCAGCCAAGTTCTCACTAGGGGCGGGGAGCTGTTTTTT. Its protein product is CASSQVLTRGGELFF.